The 20 T cell receptor beta chains given below trace back to one sample, sequenced in a study of T cell responses to AZD1222 COVID-19 vaccine. Measured with immunoSEQ multiplex PCR; TCRdb has only the in-frame clones, and not every one. In the table there are roughly 120,000 clones, about 90% of which are singletons. Sequencing was performed on peripheral blood, taken on day 0 of AZD1222 vaccination. These receptors were collected from an adult in good health.

CDR3 sequence: CASSGQPSSNYGYTF. The CDR3 coding sequence is TGTGCCAGCAGCGGGCAGCCGTCGTCCAACTATGGCTACACCTTC. The chain is built from TRBV14 and TRBJ1-2; D gene unclear. V lost 5 bases, J lost 2 bases, and 15 bases lay in between. CDR3 length equals 15 residues. Germline V CDR1 and CDR2: SGHDN, FVKESK.

This clone was seen once. The chain employs TRBV5-5 and TRBJ2-2; D unresolved. This CDR3 region has 17 residues. Germline CDR1 and CDR2: SGHKS and YYEKEE (reference sequence). V shed 0 bases and J shed 0 bases, with 12 bases lying between them. CDR3 nucleotide sequence: TGTGCCAGCAGCTTGGCGAGTCGGCTTACGAACACCGGGGAGCTGTTTTTT. As protein: CASSLASRLTNTGELFF. Together with reference TRBV5-5 and TRBJ2-2, the CDR3 gives the full variable domain: DAGVTQSPTHLIKTRGQQVTLRCSPISGHKSVSWYQQVLGQGPQFIFQYYEKEERGRGNFPDRFSARQFPNYSSELNVNALLLGDSALYLCASSLASRLTNTGELFFGEGSRLTVL.

This chain links TRBV30 with TRBJ2-7; 8 nucleotides line up with TRBD1. The germline V gene encodes CDR1 GTSNPN and CDR2 SVGIG (reference sequence). CDR3 length equals 15 residues. Germline trimming cut 0 bases from V and 4 bases from J; bases unmatched to any gene: 8. The CDR3 DNA follows: TGTGCCTGGAGTGTTGAGACAGGGGTTAGTTACGAGCAGTACTTC. It encodes CAWSVETGVSYEQYF.

The chain links TRBV7-9 to TRBJ1-1; 7 bases fit TRBD1. The CDR3 consists of 15 residues. Looked up from germline, CDR1 is SEHNR and CDR2 is FQNEAQ (reference sequence). V shed 1 base, J shed 6 bases, and the junction held 8 bases outside the gene matches. The chain's CDR3 is CASSLVDREGAEAFF. The CDR3 bases are TGTGCCAGCAGCTTAGTTGACAGGGAGGGCGCTGAAGCTTTCTTT.

This clone was seen a single time. The chain links TRBV5-6 to TRBJ2-7, with D perhaps matching TRBD2 (6 bases). Germline V gene data show CDR1 as SGHDT and CDR2 as YYEEEE. The length of the CDR3 is 15 residues. V lost 1 base and J lost 4, with 15 bases in between. The DNA of the CDR3 is TGTGCCAGCAGCTTGTCCGCGGGGATTGTGTACGAGCAGTACTTC. Translating it yields CASSLSAGIVYEQYF.

The V call is TRBV27, the J call TRBJ1-3; D is perhaps TRBD1 (6 bases). The CDR3 sequence is 16 residues long. Deletions cut 3 bases from V and 3 bases from J, with 15 bases between. The germline V gene has CDR1 MNHEY and CDR2 SMNVEV (reference sequence). CDR3 protein: CASSFSGGGNGNTIYF. The CDR3 DNA reads as TGTGCCAGCAGTTTCAGTGGGGGGGGCAATGGAAACACCATATATTTT.

The V and J genes are TRBV6-4 and TRBJ2-1, with D tentatively TRBD1 or TRBD2 (5 bases each). V lost 7 bases and J lost 10, with 26 bases in between. Germline lookup yields CDR1 MRHNA and CDR2 SNTAGT. The CDR3 loop spans 16 amino acids. The CDR3 sequence is CASKKDGANSQSEQFF. In DNA, the CDR3 is TGTGCCAGCAAGAAGGACGGGGCCAATTCACAATCGGAGCAGTTCTTC.

The V call is TRBV19, the J call TRBJ1-1, with D unclear. CDR3 size: 13 residues. CDR1 is LNHDA and CDR2 is SQIVND in the germline V gene (reference sequence). The V gene lost 3 bases and the J gene lost 4 bases, with 9 bases spanning the gap. The CDR3 bases are TGTGCCAGTAGTATCGGGGTTAGCACTGAAGCTTTCTTT. This sequence encodes CASSIGVSTEAFF.

The gene calls are TRBV15 and TRBJ1-4, with TRBD1 as a possible D gene (5 bases). V shed 2 bases and J shed 1 base, with 11 bases lying between them. The CDR3 has 16 amino acids. CDR1 and CDR2 (germline): LNHNV, YYDKDF (reference sequence). The CDR3 DNA reads as TGTGCCACCAGCAGAACGGAGGGGATAACTAATGAAAAACTGTTTTTT. This translates into CATSRTEGITNEKLFF.

V usage is TRBV3-1 (or the pseudogene TRBV3-2) and J usage is TRBJ2-2; 8 bases map to TRBD2. In germline, CDR1 is LGHDT, CDR2 YNNKEL (reference sequence). Losses at the gene ends were 0 bases for V and 4 bases for J; bases not matched to a gene: 4. The CDR3 loop spans 16 amino acids. CDR3 coding DNA: TGTGCCAGCAGCCAAGAATCAGCGGGGGCCACCGGGGAGCTGTTTTTT. Residues: CASSQESAGATGELFF.

The rearrangement joins TRBV30 to TRBJ1-1; possible D gene TRBD1, 5 bases. In germline, CDR1 is GTSNPN, CDR2 SVGIG (reference sequence). V was cut by 4 bases and J by 6 bases, with 12 bases left in between. This CDR3 is built from 12 residues. CDR3 sequence (DNA): TGTGCCTGGACGGGGGGGGGTCCTGAAGCTTTCTTT. Protein product: CAWTGGGPEAFF.

This chain uses TRBV7-4 with TRBJ2-7, with 8 bases fitting TRBD2. J gave up 5 bases and V 5 bases, and 23 bases lay outside the gene matches. The CDR3 runs to 19 residues. Germline CDR1 SGHVT, CDR2 SQSDAQ. Written as DNA, the CDR3 is TGTGCCAGCAGCCGCTCAGACCCAATAAAGGGGACTAGTCGCCACGAGCAGTACTTC. As protein: CASSRSDPIKGTSRHEQYF.

The genes are TRBV7-2 and TRBJ2-5; D possibly corresponds to TRBD2 (6 bases). Germline-derived CDR1 and CDR2 are SGHTA and FQGNSA. Between the trimmed V and J ends, which lost 4 bases and 5 bases, there was a span of 14 bases. CDR3 length: 14 amino acids. Written as DNA, the CDR3 is TGTGCCAGCAGCTCCTCCGGCGGGGATGAGACCCAGTACTTC. This codes for CASSSSGGDETQYF.

The chain has TRBV2 and TRBJ2-3; D may be TRBD2 (7 bases). From germline, CDR1 is SNHLY and CDR2 FYNNEI. The V end lost 7 bases, the J end lost 1 base, and 33 bases lay between the germline ends. CDR3 length equals 21 residues. The CDR3 nucleotides read TGTGCCAGCATGCAGGTTGGCTTTGGGGGCGGGAGCTTTGGCCGCACAGATACGCAGTATTTT. It specifies CASMQVGFGGGSFGRTDTQYF.

This chain joins TRBV9 and TRBJ2-5; D possibly corresponds to TRBD1 (5 bases). V lost 0 bases, J lost 2 bases, and 5 bases lay in between. CDR1 and CDR2 (germline): SGDLS, YYNGEE. The CDR3 loop spans 13 amino acids. For the CDR3, the DNA is TGTGCCAGCAGCGTAGGACAGCAAGAGACCCAGTACTTC. This codes for CASSVGQQETQYF.

The rearrangement links TRBV10-3 to TRBJ2-1; 11 bases line up with TRBD2. Germline V gives CDR1 ENHRY, CDR2 SYGVKD. There are 15 residues in the CDR3. J was trimmed by 6 bases and V by 4 bases; bases with no gene match: 5. The CDR3 spells CAISAGTSGGNEQFF. Written as DNA, the CDR3 is TGTGCCATCAGTGCCGGGACTAGCGGAGGCAATGAGCAGTTCTTC.

This chain connects TRBV6-5 to TRBJ2-7; a possible D gene is TRBD1 (6 bases). The CDR3 consists of 15 residues. The germline V gene has CDR1 MNHEY and CDR2 SVGAGI. Deletions cut 0 bases from V and 0 bases from J, with 9 bases between. As DNA, the CDR3 is TGTGCCAGCAGTTACTCCGACAGGCTCTCCTACGAGCAGTACTTC. Its translation is CASSYSDRLSYEQYF.

The chain has TRBV27 and TRBJ2-2; TRBD2 matches at 12 bases. Germline CDR1 MNHEY, CDR2 SMNVEV (reference sequence). The CDR3 length is 20 residues. The trim removed 3 bases at V and 4 bases at J, leaving 15 bases unmatched. CDR3 coding DNA: TGTGCCAGCAGTTTGGGTTTGAGACTAGCGGGAGTCATTCCCACCGGGGAGCTGTTTTTT. It encodes CASSLGLRLAGVIPTGELFF.

This rearrangement joins TRBV4-3 to TRBJ2-3; D call uncertain. This CDR3 contains 13 residues. Trimming removed 3 bases from V and 2 bases from J, with 6 bases in between. The germline gives CDR1 LGHNA, CDR2 YSLEER. The CDR3 region is CASSQDSTDTQYF. For the CDR3, the DNA is TGCGCCAGCAGCCAGGATTCCACAGATACGCAGTATTTT.

The chain is built from TRBV6-2 or TRBV6-3 and TRBJ2-7; TRBD1 aligns across 8 bases. The CDR3 is made up of 14 amino acids. The V gene's germline CDR1 is MNHEY and CDR2 SVGEGT. With V trimmed by 5 bases and J by 3 bases, 6 bases remained unmatched. This CDR3 reads CASSKGQVVYEQYF. The CDR3 DNA sequence: TGTGCCAGCAGTAAGGGACAGGTTGTCTACGAGCAGTACTTC.